The sequence of this T cell receptor beta chain was determined in a study of blood T cell repertoires in COVID-19. Study-level information: Researchers got acute and convalescent COVID-19 samples from the United States, Italy and Spain.

As originally analysed: Estimation of nucleated cell counts relied on the amplification of reference gene primers. Assay: immunoSEQ multiplex PCR; the TCRdb copy retains only in-frame clones and omits some. Clone size and the V and J calls come from that table; the DNA yielded D and trimming. This sample has hundreds of thousands of clones, with roughly 85% found just once. The CDR3 has 16 amino acids. CDR1 and CDR2 (germline): SGHRS, YFSETQ. V gave up 0 bases and J gave up 9 bases; unmatched junction bases: 7. This clone came up once. Seattle patients were enrolled while actively infected and followed longitudinally.

This chain joins TRBV5-1 and TRBJ2-1; 12 nucleotides match TRBD2. The sequence came from a man aged 50 to 59 with COVID-19, enrolled during active disease. What was sequenced was peripheral blood. CDR3 loop: CASSLATSGGIGEQFF. The DNA for the CDR3 is TGCGCCAGCAGCTTGGCGACTAGCGGGGGTATCGGTGAGCAGTTCTTC.